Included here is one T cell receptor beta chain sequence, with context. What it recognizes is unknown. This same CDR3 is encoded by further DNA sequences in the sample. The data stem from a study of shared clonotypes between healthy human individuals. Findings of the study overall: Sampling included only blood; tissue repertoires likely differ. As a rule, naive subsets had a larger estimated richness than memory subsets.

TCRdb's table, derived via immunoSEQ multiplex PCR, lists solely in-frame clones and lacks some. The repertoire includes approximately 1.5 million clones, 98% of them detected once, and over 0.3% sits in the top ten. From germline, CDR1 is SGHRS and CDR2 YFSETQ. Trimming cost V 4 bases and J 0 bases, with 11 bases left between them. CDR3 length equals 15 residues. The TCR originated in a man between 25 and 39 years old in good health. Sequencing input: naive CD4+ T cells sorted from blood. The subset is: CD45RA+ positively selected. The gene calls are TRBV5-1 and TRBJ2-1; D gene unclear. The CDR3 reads CASSLEQSSYNEQFF. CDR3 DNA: TGCGCCAGCAGCCTAGAGCAATCCTCCTACAATGAGCAGTTCTTC.